Listed here are 16 T cell receptor beta chains from one sample, sequenced in a study of Graves' ophthalmopathy and Graves' hyperthyroidism. Amplified material comprised TCR beta CDR3 regions derived from RNA transcripts. An initial RT-PCR round employing HTBI primers preceded a second-round multiplex PCR. MiXCR, run by TCRdb on the multiplex PCR reads, gives a single entry per CDR3 protein. The data show 230,000 or so distinct CDR3 sequences, 45% seen once. The sample comprised peripheral blood. Receptors were obtained from an adult man with Graves' ophthalmopathy.

V usage is TRBV3-1 and J usage is TRBJ1-5, with a weak D call TRBD1 (5 bases). The ends were cut back, 0 bases at V and 5 bases at J, with 11 bases in the middle. Germline CDR1 reads LGHDT; CDR2 reads YNNKEL (reference sequence). The CDR3 is made up of 15 amino acids. The CDR3: CASSQDGDGYQPQHF. CDR3 in DNA: TGTGCCAGCAGCCAAGATGGGGACGGATATCAGCCCCAGCATTTT.

The gene calls are TRBV11-2 and TRBJ2-5; TRBD2 matches 11 bases. The J segment lost 2 bases and the V segment lost 5 bases, leaving 7 bases of the junction unmatched. CDR1 is SGHAT and CDR2 is FQNNGV in the germline V gene. CDR3 length equals 16 residues. The CDR3 DNA reads TGTGCCAGCAGCCAGGGGGTAGCGGGGGGGCAAGAGACCCAGTACTTC. This encodes CASSQGVAGGQETQYF.

In regard to this clonotype: At one boundary the junction diverges from the germline segment, which might be a read error. This chain joins TRBV12-3 or TRBV12-4 and TRBJ1-5; D is unclear. The CDR3 totals 10 residues. CDR3 amino acids: CASRLGTQHF. CDR3 nucleotides: TGTGCCAGCAGATTAGGGACCCAGCATTTT.

This clonotype was picked up a small number of times. The chain uses TRBV7-8 and TRBJ2-7; D call uncertain. V lost 5 bases and J lost 0, with 17 bases in between. The CDR3 runs 16 residues. Germline-derived CDR1 and CDR2 are SGHVS and FQNEAQ. The CDR3 coding sequence is TGTGCCAGCAGCCCAATCGGAAGGGCTAGCTCCTACGAGCAGTACTTC. This translates into CASSPIGRASSYEQYF.

The V gene is TRBV24-1, the J gene TRBJ2-1; 8 bases agree with TRBD1. The trim removed 5 bases at V and 3 bases at J, leaving 2 bases unmatched. Looked up from germline, CDR1 is KGHDR and CDR2 is SFDVKD. The CDR3 loop spans 14 amino acids. The CDR3, as DNA: TGTGCCACCAGTGGGACAGGGATCTACAATGAGCAGTTCTTC. Translated, it gives CATSGTGIYNEQFF.

This clonotype occurred a few times. The V and J genes are TRBV7-9 and TRBJ1-2, with D unresolved. Germline CDR1 and CDR2: SEHNR and FQNEAQ (reference sequence). The ends were cut back, 6 bases at V and 2 bases at J, with 13 bases in the middle. This CDR3 has 14 amino acids. The CDR3 sequence: CASSRSTGNYGYTF. CDR3 sequence (DNA): TGTGCCAGCAGTCGATCGACGGGAAACTATGGCTACACCTTC. The full variable domain, rest sourced from reference TRBV7-9 and TRBJ1-2, is DTGVSQNPRHKITKRGQNVTFRCDPISEHNRLYWYRQTLGQGPEFLTYFQNEAQLEKSRLLSDRFSAERPKGSFSTLEIQRTEQGDSAMYLCASSRSTGNYGYTFGSGTRLTVV.

V usage is TRBV12-3 or TRBV12-4 and J usage is TRBJ2-2, with D unclear. The CDR3 consists of 15 residues. The ends were cut back, 3 bases at V and 1 base at J, with 9 bases in the middle. The CDR3 region is CASSFASRNTGELFF. Written as DNA, the CDR3 is TGTGCCAGCAGTTTCGCGTCTAGGAACACCGGGGAGCTGTTTTTT.

The chain is built from TRBV7-9 and TRBJ2-5, with D tentatively TRBD2 (6 bases). The CDR3 consists of 15 residues. Trimming took off 5 bases at V and 5 bases at J, with 18 bases between the two ends. Per germline, CDR1 SEHNR and CDR2 FQNEAQ (reference sequence). CDR3 nucleotide sequence: TGTGCCAGCAGCCATGCGGCGGGGAAATCCGAGACCCAGTACTTC. As protein: CASSHAAGKSETQYF.

J is TRBJ1-1 and V is TRBV19; D is perhaps TRBD1 (6 bases). The CDR3 loop spans 13 amino acids. The germline CDR1 and CDR2 sequences are LNHDA and SQIVND (reference sequence). V was clipped by 3 bases and J by 9 bases, with 14 bases between them. The CDR3 coding sequence is TGTGCCAGTAGTATTGGGGGGGCGCGGAAAGCTTTCTTT. Residues: CASSIGGARKAFF. Complete variable domain (other parts from reference TRBV19 and TRBJ1-1): DGGITQSPKYLFRKEGQNVTLSCEQNLNHDAMYWYRQDPGQGLRLIYYSQIVNDFQKGDIAEGYSVSREKKESFPLTVTSAQKNPTAFYLCASSIGGARKAFFGQGTRLTVV.

V and J are TRBV7-9 and TRBJ1-1; 7 bases are shared with TRBD1. In germline, CDR1 is SEHNR, CDR2 FQNEAQ (reference sequence). The CDR3 runs to 15 residues. After removal of 5 bases from V and 2 bases from J, the junction contained 8 bases not matched to a gene. The CDR3 here is CASSHLQGINTEAFF. In DNA, the CDR3 is TGTGCCAGCAGCCACTTACAGGGGATCAACACTGAAGCTTTCTTT.

This chain connects TRBV14 to TRBJ2-7; tentatively, D is TRBD2 (5 bases). The length of the CDR3 is 13 residues. The germline CDR1 and CDR2 sequences are SGHDN and FVKESK. V lost 4 bases and J 6 bases, leaving 13 bases between the germline ends. CDR3 coding DNA: TGTGCCAGCAGCCCTAAACTAGTAGCCGAGCAGTACTTC. Encoded protein: CASSPKLVAEQYF.

The chain uses TRBV5-4 and TRBJ2-7; D uncertain. Between the trimmed V and J ends, which lost 0 bases and 5 bases, there was a span of 9 bases. The germline CDR1 and CDR2 sequences are SGHNT and YYREEE (reference sequence). The CDR3 extends over 13 amino acids. CDR3 in DNA: TGTGCCAGCAGCTTGGTCCCACAAGACGAGCAGTACTTC. Translated: CASSLVPQDEQYF.

This clonotype occurred a few times. V usage is TRBV6-1 and J usage is TRBJ1-2; 8 bases are a match to TRBD1. The CDR3 is 15 residues long. Looked up from germline, CDR1 is MNHNS and CDR2 is SASEGT. Trimming at V came to 6 bases and at J to 4 bases, leaving 10 bases not matched to a gene. The chain's CDR3 is CASRGGQGALYGYTF. CDR3 in DNA: TGTGCCAGCAGGGGCGGACAGGGCGCCCTCTATGGCTACACCTTC.

The sample holds many counts of this clonotype. The gene calls are TRBV29-1 and TRBJ2-1; TRBD2 aligns across 10 bases. Per germline, CDR1 SQVTM and CDR2 ANQGSEA. The CDR3 runs to 14 residues. Trimming cost V 2 bases and J 7 bases; bases outside gene matches: 5. The CDR3 sequence: CSVEPSGSGNEQFF. CDR3 DNA: TGCAGCGTTGAACCTAGCGGGAGTGGGAATGAGCAGTTCTTC.

The CDR3 DNA reads as TGCGCCAGCAGCTCCGAGACAGGGAGTAATGAGCAGTTCTTC. Protein product: CASSSETGSNEQFF. The chain carries TRBV5-1 and TRBJ2-1, with 7 bases lining up with TRBD1. Germline lookup yields CDR1 SGHRS and CDR2 YFSETQ. V gave up 3 bases and J gave up 7 bases; unmatched junction bases: 7. CDR3 length equals 14 residues.

This chain connects TRBV7-9 to TRBJ2-7; D not certain. Germline CDR1 is SEHNR and CDR2 is FQNEAQ (reference sequence). Trimming shortened V by 5 bases and J by 10 bases, and 12 bases separated the two germline ends. CDR3 size: 11 residues. The CDR3 region is CASSRDSRQYF. CDR3 DNA sequence: TGTGCCAGCAGCCGTGACTCCCGCCAGTACTTC. Full variable domain (outside the CDR3, taken from reference TRBV7-9 and TRBJ2-7): DTGVSQNPRHKITKRGQNVTFRCDPISEHNRLYWYRQTLGQGPEFLTYFQNEAQLEKSRLLSDRFSAERPKGSFSTLEIQRTEQGDSAMYLCASSRDSRQYFGPGTRLTVT.